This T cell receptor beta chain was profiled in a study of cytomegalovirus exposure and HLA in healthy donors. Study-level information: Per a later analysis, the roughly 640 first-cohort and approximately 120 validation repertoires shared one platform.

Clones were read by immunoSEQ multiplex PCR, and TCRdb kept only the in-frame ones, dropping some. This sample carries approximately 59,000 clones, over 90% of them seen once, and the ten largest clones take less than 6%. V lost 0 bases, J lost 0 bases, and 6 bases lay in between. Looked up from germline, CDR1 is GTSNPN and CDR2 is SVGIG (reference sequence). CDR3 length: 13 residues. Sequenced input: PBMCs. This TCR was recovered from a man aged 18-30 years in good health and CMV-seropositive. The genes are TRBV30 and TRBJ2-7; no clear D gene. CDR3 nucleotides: TGTGCCTGGAGTGTACGGAGCTCCTACGAGCAGTACTTC. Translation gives CAWSVRSSYEQYF.